This TCR beta chain was retrieved from a study of T cell clonality in common variable immunodeficiency. The study, taken as a whole, reports: Common variable immunodeficiency TCR beta sequences reportedly had fewer deletions and N-nucleotide insertions.

This table comes from immunoSEQ multiplex PCR, and its TCRdb copy is limited to in-frame clones, with some not included. The sample yields fewer than 25,000 clones, without any singletons. Trimming took 3 bases from V and 7 from J, leaving 9 bases between them. The CDR3 is 12 residues long. Germline CDR1 is LNHDA and CDR2 is SQIVND (reference sequence). This clone was observed many times. Its antigen is not identified. The observed sequence ends 3 residues before the CDR3 terminus, with the missing tail filled in from the germline J gene. J is TRBJ1-1 and V is TRBV19, with D tentatively TRBD1 (5 bases). Sample: peripheral blood mononuclear cells. The TCR comes from a human donor with common variable immunodeficiency. The chain's CDR3 is CASSIPGNEAFF. CDR3 DNA, as far as it was read: TGTGCCAGTAGTATTCCAGGGAATGAA.